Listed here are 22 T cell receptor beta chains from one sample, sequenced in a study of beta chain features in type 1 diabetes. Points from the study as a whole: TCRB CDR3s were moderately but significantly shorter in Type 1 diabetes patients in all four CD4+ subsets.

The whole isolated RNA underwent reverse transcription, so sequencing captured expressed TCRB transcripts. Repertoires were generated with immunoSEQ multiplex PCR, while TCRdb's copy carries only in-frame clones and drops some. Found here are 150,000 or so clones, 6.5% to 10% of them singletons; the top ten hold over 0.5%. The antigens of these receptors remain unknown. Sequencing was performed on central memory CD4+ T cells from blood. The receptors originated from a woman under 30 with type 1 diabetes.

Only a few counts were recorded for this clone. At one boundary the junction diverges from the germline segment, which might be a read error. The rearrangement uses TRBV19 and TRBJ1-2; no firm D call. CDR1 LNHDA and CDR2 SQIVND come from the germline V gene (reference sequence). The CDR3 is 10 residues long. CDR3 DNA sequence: TGTGCCAGTAGTATATGGCGGCACCCTTTT. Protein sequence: CASSIWRHPF.

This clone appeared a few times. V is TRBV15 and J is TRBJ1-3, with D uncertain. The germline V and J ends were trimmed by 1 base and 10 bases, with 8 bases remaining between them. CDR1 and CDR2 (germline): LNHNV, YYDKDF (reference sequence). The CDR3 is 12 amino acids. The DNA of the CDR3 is TGTGCCACCAGCAGAGCAGATGAAACCATATATTTT. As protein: CATSRADETIYF.

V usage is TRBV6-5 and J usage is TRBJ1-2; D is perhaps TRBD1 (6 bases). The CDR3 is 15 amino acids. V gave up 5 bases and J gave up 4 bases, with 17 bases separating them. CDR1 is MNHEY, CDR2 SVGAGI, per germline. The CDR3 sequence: CASSPDSLAFYGYTF. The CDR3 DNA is TGTGCCAGCAGTCCGGACAGTTTGGCCTTCTATGGCTACACCTTC.

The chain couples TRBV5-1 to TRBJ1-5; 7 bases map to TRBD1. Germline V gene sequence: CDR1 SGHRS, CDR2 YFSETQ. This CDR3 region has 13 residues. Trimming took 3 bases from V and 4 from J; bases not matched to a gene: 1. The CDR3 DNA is TGCGCCAGCAGCTGGGACAGTAATCAGCCCCAGCATTTT. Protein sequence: CASSWDSNQPQHF. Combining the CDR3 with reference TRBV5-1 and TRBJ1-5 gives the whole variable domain KAGVTQTPRYLIKTRGQQVTLSCSPISGHRSVSWYQQTPGQGLQFLFEYFSETQRNKGNFPGRFSGRQFSNSRSEMNVSTLELGDSALYLCASSWDSNQPQHFGDGTRLSIL.

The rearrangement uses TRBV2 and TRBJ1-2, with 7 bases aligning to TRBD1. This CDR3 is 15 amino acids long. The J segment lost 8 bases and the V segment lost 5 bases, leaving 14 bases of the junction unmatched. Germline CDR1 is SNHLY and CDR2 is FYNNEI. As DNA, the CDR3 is TGTGCCAGCAGTAAACAAGGGACAGCCCTTAGCGGCTACACCTTC. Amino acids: CASSKQGTALSGYTF.

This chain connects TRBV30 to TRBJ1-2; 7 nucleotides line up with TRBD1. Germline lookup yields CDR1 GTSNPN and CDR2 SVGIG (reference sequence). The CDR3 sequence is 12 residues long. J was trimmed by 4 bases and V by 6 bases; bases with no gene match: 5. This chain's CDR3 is CACLTGAYGYTF. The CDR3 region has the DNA TGTGCCTGCCTCACAGGGGCCTATGGCTACACCTTC.

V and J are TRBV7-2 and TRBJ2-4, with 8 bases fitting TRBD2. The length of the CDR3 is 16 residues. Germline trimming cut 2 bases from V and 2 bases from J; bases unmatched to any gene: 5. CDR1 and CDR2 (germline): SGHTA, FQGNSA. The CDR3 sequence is CASSLFLAGSKNIQYF. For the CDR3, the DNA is TGTGCCAGCAGCTTATTCCTAGCGGGTTCCAAAAACATTCAGTACTTC.

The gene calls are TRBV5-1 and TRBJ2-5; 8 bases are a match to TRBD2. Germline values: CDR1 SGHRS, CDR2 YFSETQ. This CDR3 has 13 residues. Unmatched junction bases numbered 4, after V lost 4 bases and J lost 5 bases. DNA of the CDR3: TGCGCCAGCAGCACTCCGGGGGGGGAGACCCAGTACTTC. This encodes CASSTPGGETQYF.

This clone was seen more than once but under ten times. The CDR3 DNA is TGTGCCAGCAGCCCTGGACAGGGGAAAGGCTACACCTTC. It codes for CASSPGQGKGYTF. The gene calls are TRBV7-2 and TRBJ1-2; 9 nucleotides match TRBD1. The germline V gene has CDR1 SGHTA and CDR2 FQGNSA. Trimming took 5 bases from V and 8 from J; bases not matched to a gene: 6. There are 13 residues in the CDR3.

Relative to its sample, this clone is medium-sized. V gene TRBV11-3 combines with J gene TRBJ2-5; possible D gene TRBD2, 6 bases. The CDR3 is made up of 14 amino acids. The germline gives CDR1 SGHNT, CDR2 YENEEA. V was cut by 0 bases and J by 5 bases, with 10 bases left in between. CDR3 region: CASSLEGRRETQYF. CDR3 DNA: TGTGCCAGCAGCTTAGAAGGGAGGAGGGAGACCCAGTACTTC.

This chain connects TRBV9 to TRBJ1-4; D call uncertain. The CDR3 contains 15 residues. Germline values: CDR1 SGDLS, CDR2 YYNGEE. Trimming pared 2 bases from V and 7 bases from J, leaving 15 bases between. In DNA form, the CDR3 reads TGTGCCAGCAGCGTCTGGGGATTCGAGGGTGAAAAACTGTTTTTT. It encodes CASSVWGFEGEKLFF.

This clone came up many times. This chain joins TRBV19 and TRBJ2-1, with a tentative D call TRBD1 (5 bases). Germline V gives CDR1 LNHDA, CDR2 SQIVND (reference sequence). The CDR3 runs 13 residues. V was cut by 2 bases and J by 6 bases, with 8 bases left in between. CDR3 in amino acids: CASSITRVNEQFF. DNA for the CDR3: TGTGCCAGTAGTATAACCAGGGTCAATGAGCAGTTCTTC.

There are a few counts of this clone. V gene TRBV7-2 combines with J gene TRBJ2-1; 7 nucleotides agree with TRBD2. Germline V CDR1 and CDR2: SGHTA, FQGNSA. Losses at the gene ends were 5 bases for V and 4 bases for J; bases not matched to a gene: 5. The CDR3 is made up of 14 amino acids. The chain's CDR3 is CASSPGGGYNEQFF. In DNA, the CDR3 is TGTGCCAGCAGCCCTGGGGGGGGGTACAATGAGCAGTTCTTC.

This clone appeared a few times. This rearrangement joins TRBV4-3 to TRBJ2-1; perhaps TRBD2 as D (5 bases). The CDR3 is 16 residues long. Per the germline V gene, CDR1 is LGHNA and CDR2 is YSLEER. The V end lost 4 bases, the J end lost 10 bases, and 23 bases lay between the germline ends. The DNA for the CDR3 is TGCGCCAGCAGCCGGGCCGTGTCAGGAGGACTGGGGGAGCAGTTCTTC. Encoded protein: CASSRAVSGGLGEQFF.

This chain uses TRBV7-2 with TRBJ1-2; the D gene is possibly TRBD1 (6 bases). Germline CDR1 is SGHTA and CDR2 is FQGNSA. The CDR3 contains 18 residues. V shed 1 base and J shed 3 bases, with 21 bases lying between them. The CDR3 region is CASSLERRRTEVDYGYTF. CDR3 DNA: TGTGCCAGCAGCTTAGAACGACGCAGGACAGAAGTTGACTATGGCTACACCTTC. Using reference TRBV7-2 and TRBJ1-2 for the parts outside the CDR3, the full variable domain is GAGVSQSPSNKVTEKGKDVELRCDPISGHTALYWYRQSLGQGLEFLIYFQGNSAPDKSGLPSDRFSAERTGGSVSTLTIQRTQQEDSAVYLCASSLERRRTEVDYGYTFGSGTRLTVV.

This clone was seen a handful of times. CDR3 residues: CASSLDLNTQYF. The CDR3 coding sequence is TGCGCCAGCAGCCTCGACTTGAATACGCAGTATTTT. The chain has TRBV5-1 and TRBJ2-3; D not certain. The V and J ends lost 4 bases and 7 bases respectively, with 10 bases between them. The CDR3 consists of 12 residues. Per the germline V gene, CDR1 is SGHRS and CDR2 is YFSETQ.

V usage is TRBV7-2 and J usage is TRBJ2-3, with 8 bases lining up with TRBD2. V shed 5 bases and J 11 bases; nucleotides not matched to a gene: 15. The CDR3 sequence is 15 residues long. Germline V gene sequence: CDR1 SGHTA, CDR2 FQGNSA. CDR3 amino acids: CASSLSGAGREGQYF. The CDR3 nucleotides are TGTGCCAGCAGCCTTAGCGGGGCAGGCAGGGAGGGGCAGTATTTT.

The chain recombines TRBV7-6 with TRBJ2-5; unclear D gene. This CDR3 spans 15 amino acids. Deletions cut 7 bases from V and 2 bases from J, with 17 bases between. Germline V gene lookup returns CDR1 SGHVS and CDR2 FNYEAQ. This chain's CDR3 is CASTLTPTEQETQYF. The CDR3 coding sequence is TGTGCCAGCACCCTCACCCCGACGGAGCAAGAGACCCAGTACTTC.

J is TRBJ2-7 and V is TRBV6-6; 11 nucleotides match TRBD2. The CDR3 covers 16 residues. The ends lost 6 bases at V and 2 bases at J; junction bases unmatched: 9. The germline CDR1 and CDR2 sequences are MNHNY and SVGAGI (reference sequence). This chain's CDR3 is CASRSETSGATYEQYF. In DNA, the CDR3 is TGTGCCAGCAGATCGGAGACTAGCGGGGCGACCTACGAGCAGTACTTC.

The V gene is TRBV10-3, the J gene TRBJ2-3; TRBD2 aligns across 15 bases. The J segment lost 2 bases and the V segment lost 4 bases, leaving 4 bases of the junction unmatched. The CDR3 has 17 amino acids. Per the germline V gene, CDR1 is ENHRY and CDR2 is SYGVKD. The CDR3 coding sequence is TGTGCCATCAGTGGGACTAGCGGGAGGGCCTACACAGATACGCAGTATTTT. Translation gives CAISGTSGRAYTDTQYF.

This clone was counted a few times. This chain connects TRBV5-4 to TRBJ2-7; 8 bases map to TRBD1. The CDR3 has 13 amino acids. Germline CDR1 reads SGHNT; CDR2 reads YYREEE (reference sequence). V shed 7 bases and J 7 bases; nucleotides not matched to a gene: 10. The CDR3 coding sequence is TGTGCCAGCGCATTCGACAGGGGTGGAGAGCAGTACTTC. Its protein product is CASAFDRGGEQYF. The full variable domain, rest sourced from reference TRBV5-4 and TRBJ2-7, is ETGVTQSPTHLIKTRGQQVTLRCSSQSGHNTVSWYQQALGQGPQFIFQYYREEENGRGNFPPRFSGLQFPNYSSELNVNALELDDSALYLCASAFDRGGEQYFGPGTRLTVT.

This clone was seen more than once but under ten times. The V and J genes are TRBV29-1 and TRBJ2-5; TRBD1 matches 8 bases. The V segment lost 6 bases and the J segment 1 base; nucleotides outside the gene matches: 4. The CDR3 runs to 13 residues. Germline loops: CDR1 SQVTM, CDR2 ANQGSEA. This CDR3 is CSVDGQGQETQYF. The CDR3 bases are TGCAGCGTGGACGGACAGGGCCAAGAGACCCAGTACTTC.